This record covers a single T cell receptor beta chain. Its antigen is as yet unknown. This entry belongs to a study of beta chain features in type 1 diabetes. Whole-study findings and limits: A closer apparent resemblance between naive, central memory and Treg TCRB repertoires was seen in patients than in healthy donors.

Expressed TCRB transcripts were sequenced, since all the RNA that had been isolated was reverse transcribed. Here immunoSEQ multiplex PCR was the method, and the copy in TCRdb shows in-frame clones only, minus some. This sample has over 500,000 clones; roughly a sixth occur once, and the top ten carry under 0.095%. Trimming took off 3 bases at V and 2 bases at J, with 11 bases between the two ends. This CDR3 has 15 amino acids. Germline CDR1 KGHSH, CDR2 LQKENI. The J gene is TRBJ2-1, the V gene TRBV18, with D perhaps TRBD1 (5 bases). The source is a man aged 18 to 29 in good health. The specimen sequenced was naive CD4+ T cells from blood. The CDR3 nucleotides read TGTGCCAGCTCACCCCAGCAGGGTCCCTACAATGAGCAGTTCTTC. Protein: CASSPQQGPYNEQFF.